This T cell receptor (beta chain) was identified during a study of blood T cell repertoires in COVID-19. CDR1 and CDR2 (germline): LNHNV, YYDKDF (reference sequence). The CDR3 length is 18 residues. V was cut by 2 bases and J by 3 bases, with 23 bases left in between. Participants reported their clinical history, and cohort assignment relied on those reports. Recovered Cohort 3 donors showed two negative PCRs, clearance, or symptom resolution. Source study methods: Reference gene primer amplification yielded estimated nucleated cell counts. Sequencing used immunoSEQ multiplex PCR; TCRdb keeps in-frame clones, though not all of them. For V, J and clone size, that table is used; D and trimming come from the DNA. Found here are approximately 300,000 clones, around nine tenths of them singletons; the top ten hold over 9%.

This TCR was sampled from a woman in her twenties or thirties who had recovered from COVID-19. V usage is TRBV15 and J usage is TRBJ2-7, with D tentatively TRBD1 (6 bases). Specimen: PBMCs or T cells enriched from blood (not recorded which). In DNA, the CDR3 is TGTGCCACCAGCAGACCAAAAGGACAGTCCGTAGGTGTCTACGAGCAGTACTTC. It translates to CATSRPKGQSVGVYEQYF.